This paragraph covers one T cell receptor beta chain sequence. What it binds is not known. Only in-frame clones appear in the TCRdb table, and some are missing; sequencing was by immunoSEQ multiplex PCR. The repertoire holds under 95,000 clones, with 92% as singletons. This record comes from a study of PD-1 blockade in classical Hodgkin lymphoma. Overall study results and limits: The CD4+ diversity rise by C4D1 was clearest in complete responders. Complete responders showed a baseline diversity that resembled the diversity of newly diagnosed patients.

Germline CDR1 MNHEY, CDR2 SMNVEV (reference sequence). J lost 2 bases, V lost 10 bases, and 8 bases had no gene match. This CDR3 is built from 14 residues. In every patient, relapse followed autologous stem cell transplantation, while exposure to brentuximab vedotin differed. The rearrangement links TRBV27 to TRBJ2-1; 7 nucleotides line up with TRBD1. The TCR was taken from a human donor with classical Hodgkin lymphoma. The material was peripheral blood mononuclear cells (PBMCs), obtained before the second cycle of nivolumab. The CDR3 DNA reads as TGTGCCACCATCCGGGACAGAACCTACAATGAGCAGTTCTTC. This gives the protein CATIRDRTYNEQFF.